This T cell receptor beta chain was obtained from a study of identical twins. TCRdb re-called the 5' RACE reads with MiXCR, one entry per CDR3 protein. Of 700,000 or so distinct CDR3 sequences listed, 21% were seen once; the top ten hold around 4.4%. CDR1 and CDR2 from the germline V gene are SGHDT and YYEEEE. The CDR3 sequence is 12 residues long. Trimming left V 4 bases short and J 2 bases short, with 6 bases between. A further study also used this sample, focusing on T cells expressing NK-cell markers.

V is TRBV5-6 and J is TRBJ1-2; no firm D call. The receptor was isolated from a woman between 18 and 30 years old in good health. Sequenced input: PBMCs. In DNA, the CDR3 is TGTGCCAGCAGCGCCCGGAACTATGGCTACACCTTC. Its translation is CASSARNYGYTF.